The 28 T cell receptor beta chains below all came from one sample that was sequenced in a study of shared clonotypes between healthy human individuals. CD45RO negativity and positive selection for CCR7 defined naive CD8 cells, a population that excluded terminally differentiated effector memory CD45RA+ cells. Repertoires were generated with immunoSEQ multiplex PCR, while TCRdb's copy carries only in-frame clones and drops some. Among about 2.1 million clones listed, 85% to 95% were seen once. The sample consisted of naive CD8+ T cells from PBMCs. These receptors all come from a man aged 18 to 35 in good health. Some clones in this sample may be carry-over from other donors' samples.

In regard to this clone: One junction end disagrees with the germline gene, perhaps due to a read error. V is TRBV30 and J is TRBJ2-1, with a weak D call TRBD2 (6 bases). The germline gives CDR1 GTSNPN, CDR2 SVGIG (reference sequence). This CDR3 comprises 14 residues. The CDR3 DNA sequence: TGTGCCCGGAGTGGGATTGGGGGGACCAATGAGCAGTTCTTC. Encoded protein: CARSGIGGTNEQFF.

The chain joins TRBV15 to TRBJ2-3; no reliable D call. Germline values: CDR1 LNHNV, CDR2 YYDKDF (reference sequence). CDR3 length: 13 residues. V was trimmed by 1 base and J by 1 base, leaving 3 bases between them. The CDR3, as DNA: TGTGCCACCAGCAGAGTTCGCACAGATACGCAGTATTTT. The encoded protein is CATSRVRTDTQYF.

The V and J genes are TRBV21-1 and TRBJ1-5; the D call of TRBD1 is as the table states it, not checked on the DNA. TRBV21-1 is listed as a pseudogene. This CDR3 is 18 amino acids long. In nucleotides, the CDR3 is TGTGCCAGCAGCAAAGGCGGTGCAGGGGGCCTAAGCAATCAGCCCCAGCATTTT. Its translation is CASSKGGAGGLSNQPQHF.

This chain links TRBV11-2 with TRBJ2-1; TRBD1 or TRBD2 may be the D gene (5 bases each). Trimming shortened V by 7 bases and J by 6 bases, and 10 bases separated the two germline ends. This CDR3 comprises 12 residues. Germline CDR1 SGHAT, CDR2 FQNNGV. CDR3 protein: CASISGGNEQFF. CDR3 bases: TGTGCCAGCATCTCTGGGGGCAATGAGCAGTTCTTC.

This clone was found once. The gene calls are TRBV4-1 and TRBJ2-7; weak D call: TRBD1 (5 bases). The V end was cut by 2 bases, the J end by 2 bases, with 13 bases between. The CDR3 has 15 residues. Looked up from germline, CDR1 is MGHRA and CDR2 is YSYEKL. CDR3 nucleotide sequence: TGCGCCAGCAGCCAACAGGACATAACCGCCTACGAGCAGTACTTC. Amino acid sequence: CASSQQDITAYEQYF.

As for this clone: Other DNA variants within this sample encode the same CDR3. This chain links TRBV7-6 with TRBJ2-7; unclear D gene. CDR1 SGHVS and CDR2 FNYEAQ come from the germline V gene. This CDR3 is built from 12 residues. The ends were cut back, 0 bases at V and 5 bases at J, with 5 bases in the middle. The CDR3 DNA follows: TGTGCCAGCAGCTTAGCTCCCCACGAGCAGTACTTC. Its translation: CASSLAPHEQYF.

The gene calls are TRBV13 and TRBJ2-7; D call uncertain. Trimming left V 5 bases short and J 1 base short, with 9 bases between. This CDR3 has 13 amino acids. Germline loops: CDR1 PRHDT, CDR2 FYEKMQ (reference sequence). CDR3 sequence (DNA): TGTGCCAGCAGCCCACCCGTGTCCTACGAGCAGTACTTC. This translates into CASSPPVSYEQYF.

The chain carries TRBV29-1 and TRBJ2-7; 9 bases are shared with TRBD1. The CDR3 is 14 residues long. The germline CDR1 and CDR2 sequences are SQVTM and ANQGSEA. After removal of 0 bases from V and 4 bases from J, the junction contained 4 bases not matched to a gene. The CDR3 DNA reads TGCAGCGTTGAAGAGGGGACAGGGAAATACGAGCAGTACTTC. Its translation is CSVEEGTGKYEQYF.

J is TRBJ2-7 and V is TRBV7-9; perhaps TRBD2 as D (6 bases). The CDR3 sequence is 17 residues long. Trimming cost V 2 bases and J 0 bases, with 17 bases left between them. Germline V gives CDR1 SEHNR, CDR2 FQNEAQ (reference sequence). This CDR3 reads CASSLRLGGRSSYEQYF. The CDR3 DNA reads as TGTGCCAGCAGCTTACGGCTCGGGGGTCGAAGCTCCTACGAGCAGTACTTC.

The gene calls are TRBV2 and TRBJ2-1; the D gene could be TRBD1 or TRBD2 (5 bases each). The germline V gene has CDR1 SNHLY and CDR2 FYNNEI. With 4 bases removed from V and 7 bases from J, the gap between germline ends came to 20 bases. The CDR3 sequence is 16 residues long. In DNA form, the CDR3 reads TGTGCCAGCAGTGTTGGGCTAGAGGGGCCAACGAATGAGCAGTTCTTC. It yields the protein CASSVGLEGPTNEQFF.

As for this clone: A junction end diverges from the germline sequence, so it may reflect a read error. This chain connects TRBV6-6 to TRBJ1-4, with a weak D call TRBD1 (5 bases). This CDR3 contains 12 residues. CDR1 is MNHNY and CDR2 is SVGAGI in the germline V gene (reference sequence). DNA for the CDR3: TGTGCCAGCAGTTATGTCGAACAGGCCTTCGTTTTT. This translates into CASSYVEQAFVF.

The CDR3 spells CASSPGTNEQFF. DNA of the CDR3: TGTGCCAGCAGCCCAGGGACCAATGAGCAGTTCTTC. The chain joins TRBV7-7 to TRBJ2-1; D may be TRBD1 or TRBD2 (5 bases each). Per the germline V gene, CDR1 is SSHAT and CDR2 is FNYEAQ (reference sequence). The CDR3 consists of 12 residues. The V end was cut by 5 bases, the J end by 6 bases, with 8 bases between.

The chain links TRBV27 to TRBJ1-3; D call uncertain. Germline V CDR1 and CDR2: MNHEY, SMNVEV (reference sequence). The CDR3 is made up of 15 amino acids. Deletions cut 1 base from V and 1 base from J, with 8 bases between. The CDR3 nucleotides are TGTGCCAGCAGTTTATATCCAGGATCTGGAAACACCATATATTTT. Encoded protein: CASSLYPGSGNTIYF.

The rearrangement uses TRBV4-1 and TRBJ2-7, with 8 bases that match TRBD1. Germline V gives CDR1 MGHRA, CDR2 YSYEKL. This CDR3 has 15 amino acids. Trimming took 1 base from V and 7 from J; bases not matched to a gene: 9. CDR3 amino acids: CASSQAATGVYEQYF. DNA of the CDR3: TGCGCCAGCAGCCAAGCGGCGACAGGGGTGTATGAGCAGTACTTC.

The chain employs TRBV27 and TRBJ2-1, with D unresolved. The CDR3 runs to 16 residues. Germline lookup yields CDR1 MNHEY and CDR2 SMNVEV (reference sequence). V shed 3 bases and J shed 0 bases, with 12 bases lying between them. CDR3 region: CASSFDTTSSYNEQFF. The CDR3 nucleotides are TGTGCCAGCAGTTTCGACACGACAAGCTCCTACAATGAGCAGTTCTTC.

This sequence joins TRBV10-2 and TRBJ2-2; 7 bases map to TRBD2. J gave up 5 bases and V 2 bases, and 8 bases lay outside the gene matches. The germline gives CDR1 WSHSY, CDR2 SAAADI. This CDR3 has 16 amino acids. CDR3 residues: CASSEPGGAGTGELFF. The CDR3, as DNA: TGCGCCAGCAGTGAGCCGGGCGGAGCGGGAACCGGGGAGCTGTTTTTT.

J is TRBJ2-2 and V is TRBV7-8; TRBD2 might be the D (6 bases). Germline V gives CDR1 SGHVS, CDR2 FQNEAQ. The length of the CDR3 is 13 residues. Trimming took 5 bases from V and 6 from J, leaving 10 bases between them. CDR3 protein: CASSPGLSGELFF. CDR3 nucleotide sequence: TGTGCCAGCAGCCCAGGACTATCCGGGGAGCTGTTTTTT.

The CDR3 protein is CASSPRTGRTGELFF. The CDR3 DNA is TGTGCCAGCAGCCCACGGACAGGGAGGACCGGGGAGCTGTTTTTT. This chain uses TRBV7-9 with TRBJ2-2, with TRBD1 matching over 8 bases. Trimming at V came to 5 bases and at J to 5 bases, leaving 7 bases not matched to a gene. The CDR3 contains 15 residues. From germline, CDR1 is SEHNR and CDR2 FQNEAQ (reference sequence). The variable domain in full, completed from reference TRBV7-9 and TRBJ2-2, reads DTGVSQNPRHKITKRGQNVTFRCDPISEHNRLYWYRQTLGQGPEFLTYFQNEAQLEKSRLLSDRFSAERPKGSFSTLEIQRTEQGDSAMYLCASSPRTGRTGELFFGEGSRLTVL.

The chain uses TRBV5-1 and TRBJ2-5, with D possibly matching TRBD1 (7 bases). V lost 5 bases and J lost 1, with 18 bases in between. Germline V gene sequence: CDR1 SGHRS, CDR2 YFSETQ. This CDR3 spans 16 amino acids. The CDR3 loop is CASSWGETGIQETQYF. In nucleotides, the CDR3 is TGCGCCAGCAGTTGGGGGGAGACAGGGATCCAAGAGACCCAGTACTTC.

The chain recombines TRBV5-1 with TRBJ2-2, with 7 bases lining up with TRBD1. The J segment lost 7 bases and the V segment lost 3 bases, leaving 9 bases of the junction unmatched. The CDR3 has 15 residues. Germline assignment: CDR1 SGHRS and CDR2 YFSETQ. The CDR3, as DNA: TGCGCCAGCAGCTCGCGACAGGGAATTGGCGGGGAGCTGTTTTTT. It is translated as CASSSRQGIGGELFF. The variable domain in full, with the rest retrieved from reference TRBV5-1 and TRBJ2-2, is KAGVTQTPRYLIKTRGQQVTLSCSPISGHRSVSWYQQTPGQGLQFLFEYFSETQRNKGNFPGRFSGRQFSNSRSEMNVSTLELGDSALYLCASSSRQGIGGELFFGEGSRLTVL.

The V call is TRBV2, the J call TRBJ1-5; D gene unclear. The CDR3 is 17 residues long. Trimming cost V 3 bases and J 0 bases, with 15 bases left between them. CDR1 and CDR2 (germline): SNHLY, FYNNEI. The CDR3 coding sequence is TGTGCCAGCAGTGATCGGCTTAGGAGGGATAGCAATCAGCCCCAGCATTTT. Translation: CASSDRLRRDSNQPQHF.

The gene calls are TRBV9 and TRBJ2-3, with 10 nucleotides matching TRBD2. The length of the CDR3 is 15 residues. Germline CDR1 reads SGDLS; CDR2 reads YYNGEE. The junction had 11 bases not matched to a gene; V was cut back by 7 bases and J by 6 bases. The CDR3 loop is CASGKSGRDLDTQYF. CDR3 bases: TGTGCCAGCGGTAAAAGCGGGAGGGACCTCGATACGCAGTATTTT.

Worth noting for this clone: A single base separates this from a much larger clone, so it may be a read error. This sample includes further DNA sequences coding for the same CDR3. The gene calls are TRBV19 and TRBJ1-5; no clear D gene. The CDR3 runs 14 residues. Trimming pared 2 bases from V and 4 bases from J, leaving 9 bases between. The germline CDR1 and CDR2 sequences are LNHDA and SQIVND (reference sequence). As DNA, the CDR3 is TGTGCCAGTAGTATACGGGATAGTAATCAGCCCCAGCATTTT. Its protein product is CASSIRDSNQPQHF.

The chain joins TRBV5-1 to TRBJ1-1, with a tentative D call TRBD1 (6 bases). The CDR3 consists of 15 residues. V dropped 3 bases and J dropped 1 base, with 13 bases sitting between them. From germline, CDR1 is SGHRS and CDR2 YFSETQ. CDR3 bases: TGCGCCAGCAGCTCACAGGGTGGGGCGAACACTGAAGCTTTCTTT. This translates into CASSSQGGANTEAFF.

This clone was observed once. The chain couples TRBV4-3 to TRBJ2-7; D gene uncertain. The CDR3 sequence is 14 residues long. Per germline, CDR1 LGHNA and CDR2 YSLEER. The ends were cut back, 1 base at V and 0 bases at J, with 7 bases in the middle. CDR3 DNA sequence: TGCGCCAGCAGCCAAGCTCGGAGCTCCTACGAGCAGTACTTC. Its protein is CASSQARSSYEQYF.

This clone was counted a few times. The chain is built from TRBV19 and TRBJ1-5; D unclear. CDR1 is LNHDA and CDR2 is SQIVND in the germline V gene (reference sequence). The germline V and J ends were trimmed by 6 bases and 0 bases, with 15 bases remaining between them. The CDR3 is made up of 16 amino acids. For the CDR3, the DNA is TGTGCCAGTAGCACGGCGTCTCGTGTTAGCAATCAGCCCCAGCATTTT. Encoded protein: CASSTASRVSNQPQHF.

The chain employs TRBV29-1 and TRBJ2-7; 8 nucleotides agree with TRBD1. With V trimmed by 3 bases and J by 4 bases, 8 bases remained unmatched. Germline-derived CDR1 and CDR2 are SQVTM and ANQGSEA. The CDR3 loop spans 14 amino acids. In DNA form, the CDR3 reads TGCAGCGTTGAGAAACAGGGGGGACCTTACGAGCAGTACTTC. Its translation is CSVEKQGGPYEQYF.

The chain has TRBV6-1 and TRBJ2-7; no firm D call. The V and J ends lost 0 bases and 3 bases respectively, with 18 bases between them. This CDR3 is 17 amino acids long. CDR1 is MNHNS and CDR2 is SASEGT in the germline V gene. CDR3 DNA: TGTGCCAGCAGTGAAGCGCTTCCGACAACGGCCAACTACGAGCAGTACTTC. This sequence encodes CASSEALPTTANYEQYF.